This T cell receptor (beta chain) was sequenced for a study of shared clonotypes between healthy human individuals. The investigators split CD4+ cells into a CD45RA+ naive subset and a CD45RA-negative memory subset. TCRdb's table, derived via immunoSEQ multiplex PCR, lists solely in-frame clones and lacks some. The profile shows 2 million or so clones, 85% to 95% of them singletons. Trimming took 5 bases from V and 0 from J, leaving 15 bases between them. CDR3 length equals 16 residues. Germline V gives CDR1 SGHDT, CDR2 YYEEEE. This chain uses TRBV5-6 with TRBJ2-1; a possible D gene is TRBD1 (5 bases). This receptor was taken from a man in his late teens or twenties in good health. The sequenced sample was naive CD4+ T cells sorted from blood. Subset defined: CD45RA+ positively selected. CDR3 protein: CASRVYGASSYNEQFF. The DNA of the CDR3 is TGTGCCAGCAGGGTTTATGGGGCCAGCTCCTACAATGAGCAGTTCTTC.